These 2 T cell receptor beta chains share one sample of origin, sequenced in a study of T-cell memory formation after mild COVID-19. TCRdb reprocessed the 5' RACE reads with MiXCR, giving one entry per CDR3 protein. The sample lists more than 250,000 distinct CDR3 sequences, 16% occurring once. Specimen: PBMCs or a T cell subset sorted from them (not recorded which). Receptors were obtained from a man younger than 30 who had mild COVID-19 (a few samples of this study predate the infection). Cell type and time point are not known.

In DNA, the CDR3 is TGTGCCAGCAGCTTAGTTGGGGCCTCTGAGACCCAGTACTTC. Amino acid sequence: CASSLVGASETQYF. The V gene is TRBV7-9, the J gene TRBJ2-5, with a tentative D call TRBD1 (5 bases). The CDR3 spans 14 residues. V lost 1 base and J 5 bases, leaving 11 bases between the germline ends. CDR1 and CDR2 (germline): SEHNR, FQNEAQ (reference sequence).

The chain joins TRBV12-3 or TRBV12-4 to TRBJ2-1; 8 positions agree with TRBD2. V lost 3 bases to trimming and J lost 9 bases; unmatched junction nucleotides: 10. The CDR3 runs to 15 residues. CDR3 region: CASSFSGGPMGEQFF. CDR3 coding DNA: TGTGCCAGCAGTTTTTCGGGGGGGCCTATGGGTGAGCAGTTCTTC.